This record covers a single T cell receptor beta chain. Antigen unknown. Assay used: immunoSEQ multiplex PCR; TCRdb lists only in-frame clones, some missing. The sample yields over 75,000 clones, roughly 92% seen once. This record comes from a study of graft-versus-host responses after intestinal transplantation. On the study more broadly: Recipients across the board were started on anti-thymocyte globulin induction, then kept on tacrolimus and steroids for about three years.

The CDR3 length is 18 residues. The V gene's germline CDR1 is SGHDN and CDR2 FVKESK. Trimming cost V 0 bases and J 0 bases; bases outside gene matches: 3. Study observations and caveats: Maximum circulating GvH clone levels tracked with early post-transplant HvG decreases. Ileal or blood samples showed some GvH clones first, and such clones were also found in recipient marrow.

V usage is TRBV14 and J usage is TRBJ2-1, with TRBD1 matching over 12 bases. The receptor was isolated from a human donor who was the organ donor for an intestinal transplant. Sequenced here: unstimulated CD8+ T cells sorted from spleen or lymph node cells, sampled before transplant. The CDR3 nucleotides are TGTGCCAGCAGCCAAGAGGGACAGGGGGCGTCCTCCTACAATGAGCAGTTCTTC. Translated, it gives CASSQEGQGASSYNEQFF.